The entry below gives a single T cell receptor beta chain sequence along with its context. Its specificity is not known. Repertoires were generated with immunoSEQ multiplex PCR, while TCRdb's copy carries only in-frame clones and drops some. The repertoire holds roughly 150,000 clones, with 90% as singletons. CDR1 is LNHDA and CDR2 is SQIVND in the germline V gene (reference sequence). Losses at the gene ends were 5 bases for V and 9 bases for J; bases not matched to a gene: 9. The CDR3 totals 13 residues. This entry belongs to a study of T cell responses to AZD1222 COVID-19 vaccine. Study-wide results and limits: CD4 TCRs linked to vaccination spanned spike, dominating at 160-218 and 743-854. None of the repertoires were sampled until the peak T cell response had passed.

Second-dose recipients at about 4 or about 12 weeks were treated as one pooled group. This specimen was peripheral blood, taken 28 days after the second AZD1222 dose. The rearrangement joins TRBV19 to TRBJ2-5; TRBD1 matches at 7 bases. This sequence originates from an adult who received the AZD1222 COVID-19 vaccine. CDR3 nucleotide sequence: TGTGCCAGTAGTCCGGGACAGTCCGGGTCCCAGTACTTC. This sequence encodes CASSPGQSGSQYF. Filled out from reference TRBV19 and TRBJ2-5, the complete variable domain reads DGGITQSPKYLFRKEGQNVTLSCEQNLNHDAMYWYRQDPGQGLRLIYYSQIVNDFQKGDIAEGYSVSREKKESFPLTVTSAQKNPTAFYLCASSPGQSGSQYFGPGTRLLVL.